The subject of this entry is one T cell receptor (beta chain). This sample was included in a study of early T cells in non-severe SARS-CoV-2 infection. Researchers attached unique molecular identifiers to individual cDNA molecules. TCRdb re-called the 5' RACE reads with MiXCR, one entry per CDR3 protein. The repertoire holds approximately 90,000 distinct CDR3 sequences, with about 10% as singletons. CDR1 is SNHLY and CDR2 is FYNNEI in the germline V gene. V lost 0 bases and J lost 8, with 4 bases in between. CDR3 length: 12 residues. Sample: whole blood, taken at baseline. The chain combines TRBV2 with TRBJ1-4; no clear D. This TCR came from an adult who was a healthcare worker with PCR-confirmed SARS-CoV-2 infection or an uninfected control (not recorded which). CDR3 nucleotide sequence: TGTGCCAGCAGTGAAGCGGGCGAAAAACTGTTTTTT. It is translated as CASSEAGEKLFF.